One sample yielded the 14 T cell receptor beta chains listed below, sequenced in a study of blood T cell repertoires in COVID-19 (dated by TCRdb to 2020 to 2021). The method behind the library was the immunoSEQ multiplex PCR assay. The source is immuneACCESS, and TCRdb retained only in-frame sequences with V and J called. Part of the clones is not carried over; for the studies checked, unresolved V genes explain less than half of this, and the remainder is unexplained. In this sample the table shows 200,000 to 250,000 clones, just over 85% of which occur a single time. Approximately 1.7% of the sample goes to the ten largest clones. The sequencing input was PBMCs or T cells enriched from blood (not recorded which). Source of these receptors: a man aged 40-55 years who had recovered from COVID-19.

This clone has just a few counts. V usage is TRBV7-2 and J usage is TRBJ2-1, with 12 bases identical to TRBD1. Germline V gene lookup returns CDR1 SGHTA and CDR2 FQGNSA. This CDR3 contains 14 residues. V was pared by 6 bases and J by 16 bases, with 13 bases of the junction left unmatched. CDR3 DNA sequence: TGTGCCAGCAGACCCTCGTCCGGGACAGGGGGCTTTTTCTTC. Translating it yields CASRPSSGTGGFFF.

The rearrangement joins TRBV21-1 to TRBJ1-2. TRBV21-1 is a listed pseudogene. The length of the CDR3 is 17 residues. In DNA, the CDR3 is TGTGCCAGCAGCAAAGTCCTCGGCGGGCAGTGGGGCTATGGCTACACCTTC. Encoded protein: CASSKVLGGQWGYGYTF.

The genes are TRBV4-3 and TRBJ2-5; TRBD2 agrees at 11 bases. The CDR3 consists of 17 residues. J gave up 8 bases and V 0 bases, and 11 bases lay outside the gene matches. Germline loops: CDR1 LGHNA, CDR2 YSLEER. In DNA form, the CDR3 reads TGCGCCAGCAGCCAAGATCGGATAGCGGGGGGGCCAGAAACCCAGTACTTC. This encodes CASSQDRIAGGPETQYF.

CDR3 nucleotides: TGTGCCAGCAGCACGCGACAGGGGCCCAATGAGCAGTTCTTC. It yields the protein CASSTRQGPNEQFF. This chain uses TRBV21-1 with TRBJ2-1; TRBD1 is the table's D call and was not checked against the DNA. TRBV21-1 is recorded as a pseudogene. The CDR3 is 14 residues long.

V gene TRBV25-1 combines with J gene TRBJ2-1, with 11 nucleotides matching TRBD2. CDR1 is MGHDK and CDR2 is SYGVNS in the germline V gene. J was trimmed by 6 bases and V by 1 base; bases with no gene match: 5. CDR3 length equals 16 residues. CDR3 region: CASSELGSGGANEQFF. The CDR3 DNA reads TGTGCCAGCAGTGAATTGGGTAGCGGGGGGGCCAATGAGCAGTTCTTC.

V gene TRBV3-1 (or the pseudogene TRBV3-2) combines with J gene TRBJ1-2, with D unresolved. CDR3 length: 15 amino acids. V lost 1 base to trimming and J lost 4 bases, with 13 bases between them. The germline V gene encodes CDR1 LGHDT and CDR2 YNNKEL (reference sequence). CDR3 DNA: TGTGCCAGCAGCCAAGTCCCAGGAGGAAGCTATGGCTACACCTTC. Protein: CASSQVPGGSYGYTF.

This clone was detected only once. Here the CDR3 reads CATSSLSRVADNSPLHF. CDR3 in DNA: TGTGCCACCAGCAGCCTTTCCAGGGTGGCGGATAATTCACCCCTCCACTTT. The V gene is TRBV15, the J gene TRBJ1-6, with D tentatively TRBD1 (5 bases). The CDR3 has 17 residues. Germline CDR1 LNHNV, CDR2 YYDKDF (reference sequence). V lost 3 bases to trimming and J lost 5 bases, with 17 bases between them.

The chain uses TRBV2 and TRBJ1-5, with D possibly being TRBD1 (5 bases). V lost 7 bases, J lost 6 bases, and 19 bases lay in between. The germline V gene has CDR1 SNHLY and CDR2 FYNNEI. CDR3 size: 15 residues. Here the CDR3 reads CASNQAGLVGQPQHF. Written as DNA, the CDR3 is TGTGCCAGCAATCAGGCAGGGTTGGTCGGTCAGCCCCAGCATTTT.

The chain has TRBV4-1 and TRBJ2-3, with D hard to call. Trimming pared 0 bases from V and 1 base from J, leaving 14 bases between. Germline V gene sequence: CDR1 MGHRA, CDR2 YSYEKL. The CDR3 contains 17 residues. The CDR3 is CASSQDYPTQGTDTQYF. CDR3 DNA sequence: TGCGCCAGCAGCCAAGATTATCCGACACAAGGCACAGATACGCAGTATTTT.

This chain joins TRBV25-1 and TRBJ1-5; D possibly corresponds to TRBD1 (5 bases). Germline loops: CDR1 MGHDK, CDR2 SYGVNS. The CDR3 is 13 residues long. With 5 bases removed from V and 4 bases from J, the gap between germline ends came to 9 bases. The CDR3 loop is CASSSPGNQPQHF. CDR3 nucleotides: TGTGCCAGCAGTTCCCCAGGGAATCAGCCCCAGCATTTT.

CDR3 sequence reads: CASRLAGGQDTQYF. The CDR3, as DNA: TGTGCCAGCAGACTAGCGGGAGGGCAAGATACGCAGTATTTT. The chain couples TRBV28 to TRBJ2-3; 13 bases are a match to TRBD2. After removal of 6 bases from V and 5 bases from J, the junction contained 2 bases not matched to a gene. This CDR3 comprises 14 residues. From germline, CDR1 is MDHEN and CDR2 SYDVKM.

The rearrangement uses TRBV14 and TRBJ2-7; 10 positions match TRBD1. V lost 3 bases to trimming and J lost 3 bases; unmatched junction nucleotides: 11. Germline assignment: CDR1 SGHDN and CDR2 FVKESK. The CDR3 totals 17 residues. CDR3 in DNA: TGTGCCAGCAGCCAGTCCATATGGGGACAGGGGTACTACGAGCAGTACTTC. This gives the protein CASSQSIWGQGYYEQYF.

J is TRBJ2-3 and V is TRBV21-1; the table's D call of TRBD1 was not tested on the DNA. TRBV21-1 is recorded as a pseudogene. The CDR3 is 15 residues long. As DNA, the CDR3 is TGTGCCAGCGGGTTTTGTGGACACTGCACAGATACGCAGTATTTT. Translation gives CASGFCGHCTDTQYF.

The rearrangement links TRBV6-5 to TRBJ2-1; no reliable D call. Per the germline V gene, CDR1 is MNHEY and CDR2 is SVGAGI. This CDR3 has 13 residues. The CDR3 sequence is CASFTAGSNEQFF. The CDR3 DNA reads as TGTGCAAGTTTTACGGCCGGGTCCAATGAGCAGTTCTTC.